This passage covers 8 T cell receptor beta chains from one sample sequenced in a study of cytotoxic CD8 clonotypes in ibrutinib-treated CLL. The protocol was immunoSEQ multiplex PCR, while the TCRdb copy is restricted to in-frame clones and leaves out a portion. The sample yields more than 300,000 clones, almost 80% seen once. The source was PBMCs, collected before ibrutinib treatment. The receptors stem from a human donor with chronic lymphocytic leukemia.

V gene TRBV25-1 combines with J gene TRBJ2-1, with 8 bases matching TRBD2. Germline-derived CDR1 and CDR2 are MGHDK and SYGVNS. V trimming: 5 bases; J trimming: 6 bases; junction bases outside the gene matches: 3. The CDR3 is made up of 13 amino acids. CDR3 sequence: CASSWTSSNEQFF. The CDR3 DNA sequence: TGTGCCAGCAGTTGGACTAGCTCCAATGAGCAGTTCTTC. Variable domain in full (rest from reference TRBV25-1 and TRBJ2-1): EADIYQTPRYLVIGTGKKITLECSQTMGHDKMYWYQQDPGMELHLIHYSYGVNSTEKGDLSSESTVSRIRTEHFPLTLESARPSHTSQYLCASSWTSSNEQFFGPGTRLTVL.

The V gene is TRBV6-5, the J gene TRBJ2-1; 7 bases map to TRBD2. Germline-derived CDR1 and CDR2 are MNHEY and SVGAGI. V gave up 5 bases and J gave up 14 bases; unmatched junction bases: 9. The length of the CDR3 is 12 residues. This CDR3 is CASSQPGLPKFF. The CDR3 nucleotides read TGTGCCAGCAGTCAACCGGGACTACCGAAGTTCTTC.

This chain uses TRBV28 with TRBJ2-6, with 9 bases aligning to TRBD1. In germline, CDR1 is MDHEN, CDR2 SYDVKM. The CDR3 has 17 amino acids. V shed 2 bases and J 4 bases; nucleotides not matched to a gene: 6. The CDR3 nucleotides read TGTGCCAGCAGTTTAGGGACAGGGCTCAGGGGGGCCAACGTCCTGACTTTC. Protein: CASSLGTGLRGANVLTF.

The chain joins TRBV14 to TRBJ1-3; the D is unclear. The CDR3 loop spans 15 amino acids. Germline V gene sequence: CDR1 SGHDN, CDR2 FVKESK. V lost 2 bases and J lost 0, with 8 bases in between. In DNA form, the CDR3 reads TGTGCCAGCAGCCAATGGATGCCCTCTGGAAACACCATATATTTT. Translated, it gives CASSQWMPSGNTIYF.

This clone has just a few counts. CDR3 sequence reads: CASNHPLTGGDTEAFF. Written as DNA, the CDR3 is TGTGCCAGCAACCACCCCCTGACAGGGGGTGATACTGAAGCTTTCTTT. The J gene is TRBJ1-1, the V gene TRBV28, with 9 bases aligning to TRBD1. This CDR3 is built from 16 residues. Germline V gene sequence: CDR1 MDHEN, CDR2 SYDVKM. Trimming at V came to 7 bases and at J to 5 bases, leaving 14 bases not matched to a gene.

This clone was recorded a few times. The missing conserved phenylalanine or tryptophan at the end of this CDR3 makes a read error likely. The DNA is left out, because the CDR3 cannot be placed on it with certainty; the CDR3 is given as TCRdb lists it. V and J are TRBV6-5 and TRBJ2-7; the DNA was not used to check the table's D call, TRBD1. Per germline, CDR1 MNHEY and CDR2 SVGAGI. The CDR3 is 13 residues long, counting both termini. The CDR3 spells CASSSLNRGPRYI.

The V and J genes are TRBV29-1 and TRBJ2-1, with 7 bases that match TRBD2. Germline-derived CDR1 and CDR2 are SQVTM and ANQGSEA. The ends lost 2 bases at V and 1 base at J; junction bases unmatched: 5. This CDR3 has 15 amino acids. The CDR3, as DNA: TGCAGCGTTGAATTAGCGGGCCATTCCTACAATGAGCAGTTCTTC. Translated, it gives CSVELAGHSYNEQFF.

The V and J genes are TRBV25-1 and TRBJ2-3, with D unclear. Between the trimmed V and J ends, which lost 6 bases and 0 bases, there was a span of 10 bases. CDR3 length equals 14 residues. Germline values: CDR1 MGHDK, CDR2 SYGVNS. For the CDR3, the DNA is TGTGCCAGCAGCCATCCAAGAAGCACAGATACGCAGTATTTT. It is translated as CASSHPRSTDTQYF.